This T cell receptor beta chain was observed in a study of T cell responses to AZD1222 COVID-19 vaccine (dated by TCRdb to the early 2020s). Regarding the research as a whole: AZD1222 recipients given second doses at about 4 weeks or at about 12 weeks were pooled, since spike-specific TCR depth and breadth were not found to differ between the two schedules. A total of roughly 240 trial participants underwent TCR sequencing, of whom some 210 received two doses of AZD1222 and about 26 received two doses of the MenACWY control vaccine. Trial participants were enrolled into age subgroups of 18-55, 56-69 and 70-plus years, which contained approximately 150, 28 and 58 TCR-sequenced participants, respectively.

The CDR3 regions of human TCRbeta chains were analyzed by immunosequencing. In the paper's pipeline: Repertoire TCRs were matched against a reference library of SARS-CoV-2-specific TCRs generated with the MIRA antigen-specificity platform. Breadth meant the fraction of unique TCRs that were SARS-CoV-2-associated, whereas depth meant the fraction of total T cells that were SARS-CoV-2-associated. Using the MIRA data, every spike-specific TCR was mapped to the spike region that the TCR reacted to and assigned to either a CD4 or a CD8 class. Log10-transformed breadth and depth values were compared by one-way ANOVA with Sidak's multiple comparisons tests. TCRdb mirrors the immuneACCESS table, restricted to in-frame sequences. Some clones are absent from its copies; in checked studies, under half trace to an unresolved V gene, and the reason for the others is unknown. V and J calls and clone size come straight from that table; D and trimming were deduced from the DNA. This sample has some 180,000 clones in its table, and 75% to 90% of those were observed once. Roughly 6.5% of the sample rests with the top ten.

Summary of the overall study and its limitations: Participants were mostly white British and included more females than males, and it was suggested by the authors that clonal diversity may have been underestimated. Reportedly, close to half of the unique spike-specific TCRs recognized epitopes lying outside the regions that are mutated in the B.1.351 and B.1.1.7 variants. Spike-specific TCR breadth and depth rose significantly after two AZD1222 doses compared with day 0 and with MenACWY recipients. Vaccine-associated CD4 TCRs spanned the whole spike protein, with dominant responses in regions 160-218 and 743-854. The 56-69-year group was small, and its depth increase did not reach significance, likely because of low power. Because no samples from the day 14 peak response were available, repertoires could be characterized only after the peak T cell response. Only a handful of AZD1222 recipients were SARS-CoV-2 seropositive at baseline, limiting conclusions about previously exposed vaccinees.

V loses 2 bases at its end and J loses 3 bases; junction bases beyond the gene matches: 7. The germline V gene yields MRHNA for CDR1 and SNTAGT for CDR2. Inclusive of the bounding cysteine and phenylalanine, the CDR3 is 16 residues long. The retained sequence is limited to the CDR3, 48 bases, with the frame set at the first base. Remarks on this clone: Its antigen is not yet known. No per-base quality is available; no much larger clone lies one base away.

The sample's time point label, decoded: baseline before first vaccination. Vaccinee samples came from UK trials COV001 and COV002, including a single-blind randomized controlled phase 2/3 trial of AZD1222 (ChAdOx1 nCoV-19) in healthy adults. For TCRbeta chain sequencing, PBMC samples were collected from trial participants at day 0 and at day 28 after the second dose. This specimen consisted of peripheral blood, obtained on day 0 of AZD1222 vaccination. This TCR was sampled from an adult in good health. This sequence uses TRBV6-4 and TRBJ1-2, and 9 junction bases match TRBD1. The DNA sequence reads TGTGCCAGCAGTGACAAACCGGACAGGGGTTACTATGGCTACACCTTC. Translation gives CASSDKPDRGYYGYTF.